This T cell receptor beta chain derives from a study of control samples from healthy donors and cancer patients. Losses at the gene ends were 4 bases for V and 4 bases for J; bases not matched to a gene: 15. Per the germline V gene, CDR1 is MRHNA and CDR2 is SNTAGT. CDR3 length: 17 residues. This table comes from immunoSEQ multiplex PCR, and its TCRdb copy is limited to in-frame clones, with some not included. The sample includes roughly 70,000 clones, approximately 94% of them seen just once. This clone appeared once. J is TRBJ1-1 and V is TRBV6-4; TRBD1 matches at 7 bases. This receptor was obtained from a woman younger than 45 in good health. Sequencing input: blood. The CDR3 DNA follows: TGTGCCAGCAGTGCCGAAACCGTAGGACAGGACCGCACTGAAGCTTTCTTT. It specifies CASSAETVGQDRTEAFF.